One sample yielded the 4 T cell receptor beta chains listed below, sequenced in a study of T cell responses to AZD1222 COVID-19 vaccine. TCRdb's copy holds only in-frame clones and misses some; the assay was immunoSEQ multiplex PCR. The sample comprises more than 150,000 clones, approximately 91% of which are singletons, and approximately 0.97% rests with the top ten. The material sequenced was peripheral blood, taken on day 0 of AZD1222 vaccination. These TCRs come from an adult in good health.

The rearrangement joins TRBV7-9 to TRBJ1-2, with D unclear. V lost 4 bases to trimming and J lost 4 bases, with 16 bases between them. Germline V lookup: CDR1 SEHNR, CDR2 FQNEAQ (reference sequence). CDR3 length: 15 amino acids. CDR3 bases: TGTGCCAGCAGCTCCCGGACGGGAGCGGGCTATGGCTACACCTTC. Its translation is CASSSRTGAGYGYTF.

The rearrangement links TRBV19 to TRBJ1-5; the D gene is possibly TRBD1 (6 bases). This CDR3 is 12 amino acids long. V lost 3 bases and J lost 11, with 11 bases in between. Germline CDR1 is LNHDA and CDR2 is SQIVND (reference sequence). The CDR3 bases are TGTGCCAGTAGTATGGGGGGCCAGGCCCAGCATTTT. Encoded protein: CASSMGGQAQHF.

The chain joins TRBV14 to TRBJ2-7, with 8 bases that match TRBD2. V gave up 0 bases and J gave up 4 bases; unmatched junction bases: 2. The V gene's germline CDR1 is SGHDN and CDR2 FVKESK. The CDR3 is 14 residues long. CDR3 DNA sequence: TGTGCCAGCAGCCAAGATTTAGCGGGATACGAGCAGTACTTC. Translation: CASSQDLAGYEQYF.

The chain couples TRBV7-6 to TRBJ1-1, with D maybe TRBD1 (5 bases). CDR1 SGHVS and CDR2 FNYEAQ come from the germline V gene. The CDR3 covers 15 residues. V was pared by 0 bases and J by 6 bases, with 14 bases between. CDR3 loop: CASSLAPREGSEAFF. For the CDR3, the DNA is TGTGCCAGCAGCTTAGCCCCCAGGGAAGGTTCTGAAGCTTTCTTT.